The source of this TCR beta chain is a study of T-cell reconstitution after alpha-beta-depleted transplantation in children. V was pared by 2 bases and J by 4 bases, with 12 bases between. This CDR3 comprises 15 residues. CDR1 and CDR2 from the germline V gene are KGHDR and SFDVKD. A TCRbeta library incorporating unique molecular identifiers was prepared. TCRdb reanalysed the PCR reads using MiXCR and keeps one entry per CDR3 protein. The sample yields 600,000 to 700,000 distinct CDR3 sequences, around a sixth seen once. This clonotype was counted only a few times. This rearrangement joins TRBV24-1 to TRBJ2-3; no reliable D call. The receptor was derived from a human donor who donated a stem cell graft to a child with acute myeloid leukemia. The specimen comprised PBMCs from the stem cell graft donor, sampled from the stem cell graft. CDR3 sequence: CATSDSGRFPDTQYF. For the CDR3, the DNA is TGTGCCACCAGTGATTCCGGACGGTTTCCAGATACGCAGTATTTT.